There are a few counts of the clone carrying this T cell receptor beta chain. What it binds is not known. CD4+ T cells that had been cultured provided DNA sequenced with the Oncomine TCR Beta short-read assay. Genomic DNA was isolated from CD4+ T cells that had been cultured. One entry per CDR3 protein results from TCRdb running MiXCR on the PCR reads. The sample consists of roughly 12,000 distinct CDR3 sequences, about 40% of them appearing once. The treatment denotes: approximately 9-day PBMC culture with coronavirus spike peptide pools or control peptides (ViraFEST assay). Ahead of the COVID-19 pandemic (2011-2018), the CD4+ T cells of the unexposed donor were collected. This sample stems from a study of vaccination and CD4 T cells after COVID-19. This CDR3 has 16 residues. The germline V gene has CDR1 MNHNS and CDR2 SASEGT. V was cut by 6 bases and J by 8 bases, with 23 bases left in between.

The chain recombines TRBV6-1 with TRBJ1-5; D ambiguous. The sequence derives from a human donor in good health. The sample comprised CD4+ T cells from blood, cultured in vitro. The CDR3 coding sequence is TGTGCCAGCAGCCCACTAGGAGGGAGGGTGGCCAAGCCCCAGCATTTT. Translation gives CASSPLGGRVAKPQHF.